This passage covers 7 T cell receptor beta chains from one sample sequenced in a study of cytomegalovirus exposure and HLA in healthy donors. The study ran its PCR with 60 Vbeta and 13 Jbeta primers. The assay was immunoSEQ multiplex PCR, and TCRdb's table has in-frame clones only and misses some. The profile covers about 120,000 clones, with approximately 75% appearing a single time and 1.5% to 2% taken by the ten largest. The sample comprised PBMCs. All receptors derive from a man in his forties in good health and CMV-seronegative.

The chain carries TRBV18 and TRBJ2-4; 14 nucleotides line up with TRBD2. Germline CDR1 and CDR2: KGHSH and LQKENI. The CDR3 spans 17 residues. V gave up 0 bases and J gave up 12 bases; unmatched junction bases: 10. The chain's CDR3 is CASSPPRTSGGRDSQYF. DNA of the CDR3: TGTGCCAGCTCACCACCGAGGACTAGCGGGGGGCGGGACAGTCAGTACTTC.

Concerning this clone itself: One end of the junction is discordant with germline, which a read error may explain. The CDR3 coding sequence is TGTGCCAGCAGTTTACCCACAGGGTCTGGGGCCAACGGCCTGACTTTC. It yields the protein CASSLPTGSGANGLTF. The chain employs TRBV28 and TRBJ2-6, with D possibly matching TRBD1 (6 bases). Germline lookup yields CDR1 MDHEN and CDR2 SYDVKM. The CDR3 runs 16 residues.

The CDR3 sequence: CASSFTGQGPDTQYF. For the CDR3, the DNA is TGTGCCAGCAGCTTTACGGGACAGGGTCCAGATACGCAGTATTTT. The rearrangement uses TRBV5-8 and TRBJ2-3, with TRBD1 matching over 9 bases. This CDR3 comprises 15 residues. V was pared by 2 bases and J by 4 bases, with 5 bases of the junction left unmatched. Germline CDR1 and CDR2: SGHTS and YDEGEE.

This clone was observed a handful of times. This rearrangement joins TRBV7-6 to TRBJ2-3; D is uncertain. This CDR3 is built from 14 residues. V lost 3 bases and J 2 bases, leaving 9 bases between the germline ends. Germline CDR1 SGHVS, CDR2 FNYEAQ. The CDR3 DNA is TGTGCCAGCAGCTTGGGCAGGATCACAGATACGCAGTATTTT. It is translated as CASSLGRITDTQYF.

The chain employs TRBV30 and TRBJ2-7, with 9 bases matching TRBD2. CDR3 size: 14 residues. V gave up 5 bases and J gave up 5 bases; unmatched junction bases: 10. Germline V gene data show CDR1 as GTSNPN and CDR2 as SVGIG (reference sequence). CDR3: CAWGRGGAINEQYF. CDR3 coding DNA: TGTGCCTGGGGGCGCGGGGGGGCCATCAACGAGCAGTACTTC.

The rearrangement links TRBV7-9 to TRBJ2-1; TRBD1 agrees at 9 bases. CDR1 is SEHNR and CDR2 is FQNEAQ in the germline V gene (reference sequence). V gave up 5 bases and J gave up 7 bases; unmatched junction bases: 6. The CDR3 has 14 amino acids. For the CDR3, the DNA is TGTGCCAGCAGCGCACAGGGGGCAGGGAATGAGCAGTTCTTC. Protein sequence: CASSAQGAGNEQFF. The whole variable domain, remainder taken from reference TRBV7-9 and TRBJ2-1, is DTGVSQNPRHKITKRGQNVTFRCDPISEHNRLYWYRQTLGQGPEFLTYFQNEAQLEKSRLLSDRFSAERPKGSFSTLEIQRTEQGDSAMYLCASSAQGAGNEQFFGPGTRLTVL.

The rearrangement joins TRBV11-2 to TRBJ1-6, with D unclear. V was cut by 7 bases and J by 7 bases, with 8 bases left in between. This CDR3 comprises 12 residues. Germline CDR1 SGHAT, CDR2 FQNNGV. CDR3 region: CASTKLNSPLHF. CDR3 sequence (DNA): TGTGCCAGCACCAAACTGAATTCACCCCTCCACTTT. Drawing the rest from reference TRBV11-2 and TRBJ1-6, the complete variable domain is EAGVAQSPRYKIIEKRQSVAFWCNPISGHATLYWYQQILGQGPKLLIQFQNNGVVDDSQLPKDRFSAERLKGVDSTLKIQPAKLEDSAVYLCASTKLNSPLHFGNGTRLTVT.